One sample yielded the 24 T cell receptor beta chains listed below, sequenced in a study of OX40 agonist ivuxolimab in advanced cancers. TCRdb's table, derived via immunoSEQ multiplex PCR, lists solely in-frame clones and lacks some. The top ten clones hold around 13% of a sample with 76,000 or so clones, roughly nine tenths of them seen once. This sample comprised CD4+ or CD8+ T cells sorted from blood, obtained in a trial of the OX40 agonist ivuxolimab. The receptors come from an adult with an advanced solid tumor such as melanoma, head and neck, liver or kidney cancer.

The rearrangement uses TRBV27 and TRBJ2-1, with TRBD2 identical over 8 bases. Germline V lookup: CDR1 MNHEY, CDR2 SMNVEV (reference sequence). Losses at the gene ends were 3 bases for V and 3 bases for J; bases not matched to a gene: 7. This CDR3 is built from 16 residues. Here the CDR3 reads CASSFGAGGNYNEQFF. The DNA for the CDR3 is TGTGCCAGCAGTTTCGGTGCGGGAGGTAACTACAATGAGCAGTTCTTC.

This clone was seen a single time. This chain uses TRBV4-1 with TRBJ2-7, with D uncertain. This CDR3 contains 17 residues. The germline V and J ends were trimmed by 0 bases and 0 bases, with 15 bases remaining between them. Germline V gene lookup returns CDR1 MGHRA and CDR2 YSYEKL. CDR3 loop: CASSQESVAASSYEQYF. The DNA of the CDR3 is TGCGCCAGCAGCCAAGAATCCGTGGCGGCGAGCTCCTACGAGCAGTACTTC.

The rearrangement links TRBV7-8 to TRBJ2-5; the D gene is possibly TRBD2 (6 bases). Germline V gene data show CDR1 as SGHVS and CDR2 as FQNEAQ. The ends were cut back, 0 bases at V and 5 bases at J, with 19 bases in the middle. The CDR3 is 17 amino acids. The CDR3 bases are TGTGCCAGCAGCTTAGCGCTAACTAGCACCGCGGGGGAGACCCAGTACTTC. It yields the protein CASSLALTSTAGETQYF.

V usage is TRBV5-1 and J usage is TRBJ1-2; D is ambiguous. V lost 3 bases, J lost 0 bases, and 9 bases lay in between. From germline, CDR1 is SGHRS and CDR2 YFSETQ. The CDR3 length is 14 residues. The DNA for the CDR3 is TGCGCCAGCAGCTCGACACCAGCTAACTATGGCTACACCTTC. Translating gives CASSSTPANYGYTF.

The chain uses TRBV27 and TRBJ1-4; D not resolved. The V gene's germline CDR1 is MNHEY and CDR2 SMNVEV (reference sequence). V shed 4 bases and J shed 4 bases, with 13 bases lying between them. The CDR3 length is 15 residues. CDR3: CASSSVGVYNEKLFF. CDR3 in DNA: TGTGCCAGCAGTTCAGTAGGAGTTTATAATGAAAAACTGTTTTTT.

V and J are TRBV7-2 and TRBJ2-5, with D hard to call. Trimming pared 2 bases from V and 2 bases from J, leaving 9 bases between. CDR3 length equals 14 residues. Germline V CDR1 and CDR2: SGHTA, FQGNSA. The CDR3 loop reads CASSLMGFQETQYF. The CDR3 bases are TGTGCCAGCAGCTTAATGGGATTTCAAGAGACCCAGTACTTC.

The rearrangement uses TRBV29-1 and TRBJ2-7; either TRBD1 or TRBD2 may supply D (6 bases each). CDR3 length equals 14 residues. Germline V CDR1 and CDR2: SQVTM, ANQGSEA. Deletions cut 4 bases from V and 3 bases from J, with 16 bases between. CDR3 coding DNA: TGCAGCGTTGTTTTCGCCGGGGGCCTCTACGAGCAGTACTTC. It specifies CSVVFAGGLYEQYF.

The V and J genes are TRBV2 and TRBJ1-5; 9 bases fit TRBD1. The CDR3 covers 15 residues. J lost 6 bases, V lost 0 bases, and 3 bases had no gene match. Germline lookup yields CDR1 SNHLY and CDR2 FYNNEI. CDR3 protein: CASSEAATGGQPQHF. CDR3 nucleotides: TGTGCCAGCAGTGAAGCGGCGACAGGGGGTCAGCCCCAGCATTTT.

The CDR3 DNA sequence: TGTGCCAGTAGAGCTCTAGCGGACTCCTACAATGAGCAGTTCTTC. Encoded protein: CASRALADSYNEQFF. The rearrangement uses TRBV19 and TRBJ2-1; TRBD2 agrees at 7 bases. CDR1 and CDR2 (germline): LNHDA, SQIVND (reference sequence). With 6 bases clipped from V and 0 bases from J, the junction kept 5 bases outside the gene matches. There are 15 residues in the CDR3.

V and J are TRBV21-1 and TRBJ1-4; the table gives TRBD1 as D, unverified against the DNA. TRBV21-1 is recorded as a pseudogene. This CDR3 spans 15 amino acids. As DNA, the CDR3 is TGTGCCAGCAGCACCCTCAAGGGGCTTAATGAAAAACTGTTTTTT. Its protein product is CASSTLKGLNEKLFF.

The gene calls are TRBV6-1 and TRBJ1-1; D is uncertain. The CDR3 is made up of 12 amino acids. Germline CDR1 and CDR2: MNHNS and SASEGT. Trimming removed 4 bases at V and 6 bases at J, with 9 bases between. The CDR3 loop is CASSGGGSEAFF. The CDR3 region has the DNA TGTGCCAGCAGTGGAGGAGGATCTGAAGCTTTCTTT.

The chain joins TRBV5-1 to TRBJ1-5; a possible D gene is TRBD1 (5 bases). The CDR3 length is 13 residues. Between the trimmed V and J ends, which lost 4 bases and 5 bases, there was a span of 10 bases. Germline V gene data show CDR1 as SGHRS and CDR2 as YFSETQ. The CDR3 is CASSRDRDQPQHF. The DNA for the CDR3 is TGCGCCAGCAGCCGGGACCGGGATCAGCCCCAGCATTTT.

The chain employs TRBV21-1 and TRBJ2-3; the table's D gene call, TRBD2, was not cross checked with the DNA. TRBV21-1 is a pseudogene segment. The CDR3 runs to 18 residues. CDR3 DNA: TGTGCCAGCAGCAAATACCATCGACTAGCGGGATTGACAGATACGCAGTATTTT. Amino acid sequence: CASSKYHRLAGLTDTQYF.

The chain is built from TRBV5-5 and TRBJ2-5; 8 bases line up with TRBD2. The CDR3 totals 16 residues. Trimming cost V 4 bases and J 3 bases; bases outside gene matches: 11. Looked up from germline, CDR1 is SGHKS and CDR2 is YYEKEE (reference sequence). The CDR3 sequence: CASSRLTSGIKETQYF. The CDR3, as DNA: TGTGCCAGCAGCCGACTAACTAGCGGAATAAAAGAGACCCAGTACTTC.

The chain uses TRBV6-5 and TRBJ1-2; D is undetermined. V was cut by 8 bases and J by 6 bases, with 13 bases left in between. CDR1 and CDR2 (germline): MNHEY, SVGAGI. CDR3 length: 12 residues. The chain's CDR3 is CASGLNPNGYTF. The CDR3 DNA reads as TGTGCCAGCGGGCTGAACCCTAATGGCTACACCTTC.

This chain joins TRBV6-5 and TRBJ1-1; D unclear. Germline V gene data show CDR1 as MNHEY and CDR2 as SVGAGI. The CDR3 is 13 residues long. V was cut by 2 bases and J by 2 bases, with 6 bases left in between. In nucleotides, the CDR3 is TGTGCCAGCAGTTACCACCCAAACACTGAAGCTTTCTTT. Protein sequence: CASSYHPNTEAFF.

V and J are TRBV6-4 and TRBJ2-3, with 11 bases fitting TRBD2. V shed 0 bases and J 1 base; nucleotides not matched to a gene: 0. Germline V gives CDR1 MRHNA, CDR2 SNTAGT. The CDR3 runs to 16 residues. The CDR3 DNA sequence: TGTGCCAGCAGTGACTCGACTAGCGGGGGCACAGATACGCAGTATTTT. Translated, it gives CASSDSTSGGTDTQYF.

The chain employs TRBV5-4 and TRBJ2-2; TRBD2 is a possible D gene (5 bases). Per the germline V gene, CDR1 is SGHNT and CDR2 is YYREEE (reference sequence). This CDR3 contains 15 residues. Trimming removed 4 bases from V and 5 bases from J, with 15 bases in between. This CDR3 reads CASSPGLGGTGELFF. CDR3 DNA: TGTGCCAGCAGCCCCGGACTGGGCGGAACCGGGGAGCTGTTTTTT.

This chain connects TRBV7-9 to TRBJ1-1; D might be TRBD1 (6 bases). CDR1 is SEHNR and CDR2 is FQNEAQ in the germline V gene (reference sequence). Trimming pared 5 bases from V and 3 bases from J, leaving 13 bases between. The CDR3 extends over 14 amino acids. The DNA for the CDR3 is TGTGCCAGCAGCCTACAGGGCTTTGACACTGAAGCTTTCTTT. Translating it yields CASSLQGFDTEAFF.

The chain recombines TRBV5-6 with TRBJ2-3, with 7 nucleotides matching TRBD1. The CDR3 consists of 15 residues. The junction had 3 bases not matched to a gene; V was cut back by 0 bases and J by 2 bases. Per germline, CDR1 SGHDT and CDR2 YYEEEE. The DNA for the CDR3 is TGTGCCAGCAGCTTGGCAGGGGGATTCACAGATACGCAGTATTTT. It encodes CASSLAGGFTDTQYF.

This chain joins TRBV18 and TRBJ2-2, with 8 bases lining up with TRBD2. Germline V gene lookup returns CDR1 KGHSH and CDR2 LQKENI. J gave up 5 bases and V 1 base, and 9 bases lay outside the gene matches. The CDR3 sequence is 17 residues long. The CDR3 here is CASSPRSLAGRTGELFF. The CDR3 DNA reads TGTGCCAGCTCACCACGGTCCCTAGCGGGCCGAACCGGGGAGCTGTTTTTT.

V and J are TRBV7-8 and TRBJ2-5; 7 bases fit TRBD2. The ends lost 3 bases at V and 5 bases at J; junction bases unmatched: 12. Germline V gene lookup returns CDR1 SGHVS and CDR2 FQNEAQ. The CDR3 runs 16 residues. The CDR3 here is CASSFHPGGGKETQYF. The CDR3 nucleotides read TGTGCCAGCAGCTTTCATCCGGGAGGAGGTAAGGAGACCCAGTACTTC.

V and J are TRBV7-3 and TRBJ2-2; D may be TRBD1 (5 bases). The CDR3 runs 12 residues. Trimming removed 5 bases from V and 8 bases from J, with 9 bases in between. CDR1 and CDR2 (germline): SGHTA, FQGTGA. CDR3 in amino acids: CASSPRVGELFF. The CDR3, as DNA: TGTGCCAGCAGCCCCAGGGTAGGGGAGCTGTTTTTT. Based on the CDR3 plus reference TRBV7-3 and TRBJ2-2, the full variable domain is GAGVSQTPSNKVTEKGKYVELRCDPISGHTALYWYRQSLGQGPEFLIYFQGTGAADDSGLPNDRFFAVRPEGSVSTLKIQRTERGDSAVYLCASSPRVGELFFGEGSRLTVL.

The genes are TRBV27 and TRBJ2-2; D is undetermined. The CDR3 runs to 11 residues. Germline loops: CDR1 MNHEY, CDR2 SMNVEV (reference sequence). V was pared by 4 bases and J by 8 bases, with 5 bases between. The CDR3 loop reads CASSSYGELFF. Here the CDR3 DNA reads TGTGCCAGCAGTTCTTATGGGGAGCTGTTTTTT.